This T cell receptor beta chain appears in the sequencing data of a study of control samples from healthy donors and cancer patients. Profiling relied on immunoSEQ multiplex PCR, and the TCRdb table lists in-frame clones only, not all of them. The repertoire consists of 150,000 to 200,000 clones, with 90% occurring once and the leading ten covering approximately 1.4%. Sequenced sample: blood. This sequence was found in a woman aged 45-65 years in good health.

In DNA, the CDR3 is TGTGCCAGCAGCTTCCCAGGCCGCACCAGTAGTTTCTTT. Translating it yields CASSFPGRTSSFF. The V gene is TRBV11-1, the J gene TRBJ1-1, with no clear D. With 3 bases removed from V and 13 bases from J, the gap between germline ends came to 18 bases. Germline V gene sequence: CDR1 SGHAT, CDR2 FQDESV (reference sequence). This CDR3 has 13 residues. The complete variable domain, with remaining parts taken from reference TRBV11-1 and TRBJ1-1, reads EAEVAQSPRYKITEKSQAVAFWCDPISGHATLYWYRQILGQGPELLVQFQDESVVDDSQLPKDRFSAERLKGVDSTLKIQPAELGDSAMYLCASSFPGRTSSFFGQGTRLTVV.